Shown below are 11 T cell receptor beta chains from a single sample sequenced in a study of graft-versus-host responses after intestinal transplantation. Clones were sequenced by immunoSEQ multiplex PCR, and TCRdb holds only the in-frame ones, with some missing. The table records fewer than 25,000 clones, about 45% of them present only once. Here the sequenced sample was alloreactive CD4+ T cells from a mixed lymphocyte reaction culture, taken before intestinal transplant. Subset indicated: CFSE-low proliferating T cells sorted from approximately 6-day pre-transplant mixed lymphocyte reaction (GvH or HvG direction). The receptors here all came from a human patient who received an intestinal transplant.

The chain is built from TRBV6-1 and TRBJ1-2, with D unclear. The CDR3 sequence is 15 residues long. Germline V gene sequence: CDR1 MNHNS, CDR2 SASEGT. Trimming removed 0 bases at V and 0 bases at J, with 8 bases between. The CDR3 here is CASSEAARANYGYTF. CDR3 DNA sequence: TGTGCCAGCAGTGAAGCGGCTAGAGCTAACTATGGCTACACCTTC.

This chain links TRBV5-1 with TRBJ2-1, with a weak D call TRBD2 (5 bases). V was clipped by 4 bases and J by 9 bases, with 14 bases between them. Germline V CDR1 and CDR2: SGHRS, YFSETQ. This CDR3 spans 13 amino acids. Here the CDR3 DNA reads TGCGCCAGCAGCCCGGACTTCGTCGGTGAGCAGTTCTTC. It yields the protein CASSPDFVGEQFF.

The gene calls are TRBV5-5 and TRBJ2-7; D remains unclear. CDR1 and CDR2 from the germline V gene are SGHKS and YYEKEE (reference sequence). The germline V and J ends were trimmed by 5 bases and 5 bases, with 11 bases remaining between them. The CDR3 runs to 12 residues. CDR3 loop: CASSGSVHEQYF. The CDR3 DNA is TGTGCCAGCAGTGGTAGTGTCCACGAGCAGTACTTC.

J is TRBJ2-3 and V is TRBV7-2; D not resolved. Germline V gives CDR1 SGHTA, CDR2 FQGNSA. The CDR3 is 15 amino acids. V shed 5 bases and J shed 2 bases, with 14 bases lying between them. CDR3 nucleotide sequence: TGTGCCAGCAGCCTGACACCCCTCCCCACAGATACGCAGTATTTT. This gives the protein CASSLTPLPTDTQYF.

This clone has just a few counts. The chain employs TRBV5-4 and TRBJ2-3; 9 bases are shared with TRBD2. J was trimmed by 2 bases and V by 0 bases; bases with no gene match: 4. The CDR3 contains 16 residues. In germline, CDR1 is SGHNT, CDR2 YYREEE (reference sequence). The CDR3 DNA reads as TGTGCCAGCAGCTTGGGGCGGGGGGGCGACACAGATACGCAGTATTTT. Residues: CASSLGRGGDTDTQYF. The full variable domain, rest sourced from reference TRBV5-4 and TRBJ2-3, is ETGVTQSPTHLIKTRGQQVTLRCSSQSGHNTVSWYQQALGQGPQFIFQYYREEENGRGNFPPRFSGLQFPNYSSELNVNALELDDSALYLCASSLGRGGDTDTQYFGPGTRLTVL.

This clone was seen more than once but under ten times. The V and J genes are TRBV18 and TRBJ1-3; D is possibly TRBD1 (5 bases). The CDR3 is made up of 18 amino acids. Germline CDR1 and CDR2: KGHSH and LQKENI. The germline V and J ends were trimmed by 3 bases and 0 bases, with 18 bases remaining between them. The CDR3 is CASSPLAGGGPSGNTIYF. CDR3 DNA sequence: TGTGCCAGCTCACCGCTTGCTGGGGGAGGCCCCTCTGGAAACACCATATATTTT.

The rearrangement uses TRBV6-5 and TRBJ1-5; D is unclear. Trimming left V 2 bases short and J 4 bases short, with 3 bases between. The CDR3 contains 12 residues. Germline V gives CDR1 MNHEY, CDR2 SVGAGI. CDR3 residues: CASSYTNQPQHF. In DNA form, the CDR3 reads TGTGCCAGCAGTTACACAAATCAGCCCCAGCATTTT.

The sample holds a few counts of this clone. The gene calls are TRBV19 and TRBJ1-2; D not certain. Deletions cut 6 bases from V and 0 bases from J, with 14 bases between. The CDR3 covers 15 residues. The germline V gene encodes CDR1 LNHDA and CDR2 SQIVND (reference sequence). The DNA for the CDR3 is TGTGCCAGTAGCCAGCCAGGCTCAGCTAACTATGGCTACACCTTC. It yields the protein CASSQPGSANYGYTF.

The chain carries TRBV29-1 and TRBJ1-1, with D tentatively TRBD1 (6 bases). This CDR3 is 14 amino acids long. V was cut by 4 bases and J by 0 bases, with 12 bases left in between. CDR1 SQVTM and CDR2 ANQGSEA come from the germline V gene. DNA of the CDR3: TGCAGCGTTGGGGGGCAGAGGGTGAACACTGAAGCTTTCTTT. Translating gives CSVGGQRVNTEAFF.

In its sample, this clone was seen a few times. This chain uses TRBV5-6 with TRBJ1-4; weak D call: TRBD1 (5 bases). CDR3 length: 15 amino acids. V was clipped by 0 bases and J by 3 bases, with 9 bases between them. Germline V gene data show CDR1 as SGHDT and CDR2 as YYEEEE. Here the CDR3 DNA reads TGTGCCAGCAGCTTGGTGGGGGGACCTAATGAAAAACTGTTTTTT. Protein product: CASSLVGGPNEKLFF. The complete variable domain, with remaining parts taken from reference TRBV5-6 and TRBJ1-4, reads DAGVTQSPTHLIKTRGQQVTLRCSPKSGHDTVSWYQQALGQGPQFIFQYYEEEERQRGNFPDRFSGHQFPNYSSELNVNALLLGDSALYLCASSLVGGPNEKLFFGSGTQLSVL.

The J gene is TRBJ2-2, the V gene TRBV9, with unresolved D. CDR3 size: 12 residues. Germline values: CDR1 SGDLS, CDR2 YYNGEE. Trimming shortened V by 4 bases and J by 5 bases, and 6 bases separated the two germline ends. CDR3 nucleotide sequence: TGTGCCAGCAGCACCTATACCGGGGAGCTGTTTTTT. It specifies CASSTYTGELFF.